This T cell receptor beta chain was found in a study of blood T cell repertoires in COVID-19. Germline CDR1 reads MGHRA; CDR2 reads YSYEKL. The V gene lost 4 bases and the J gene lost 3 bases, with 15 bases spanning the gap. This CDR3 contains 15 residues. TCRdb keeps only in-frame clones here, not all; method: immunoSEQ multiplex PCR. This sample yields about 100,000 clones, of which roughly nine tenths are seen a single time; more than 1.5% belongs to the top ten. The receptor's source is a human donor with active COVID-19. The donor label of this sample is uncertain. The V call is TRBV4-1, the J call TRBJ2-5, with D possibly TRBD1 on 6 matching bases. The material sequenced was peripheral blood. The CDR3 DNA sequence: TGCGCCAGCAGCCCTACTATTGAGGGGGAAGAGACCCAGTACTTC. Translating it yields CASSPTIEGEETQYF.